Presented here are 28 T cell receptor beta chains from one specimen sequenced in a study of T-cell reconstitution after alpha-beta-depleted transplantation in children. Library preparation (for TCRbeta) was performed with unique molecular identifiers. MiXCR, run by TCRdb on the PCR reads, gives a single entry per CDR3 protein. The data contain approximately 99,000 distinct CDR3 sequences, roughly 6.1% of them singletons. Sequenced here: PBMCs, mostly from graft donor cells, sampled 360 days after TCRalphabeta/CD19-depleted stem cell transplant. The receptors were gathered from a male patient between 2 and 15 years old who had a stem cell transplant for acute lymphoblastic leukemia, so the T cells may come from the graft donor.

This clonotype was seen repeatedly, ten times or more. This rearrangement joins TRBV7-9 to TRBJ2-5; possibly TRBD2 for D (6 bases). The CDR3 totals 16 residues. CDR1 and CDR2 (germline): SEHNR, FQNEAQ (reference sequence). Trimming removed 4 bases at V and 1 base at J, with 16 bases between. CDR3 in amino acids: CASSSLAGRSQETQYF. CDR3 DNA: TGTGCCAGCAGCTCGTTGGCGGGAAGGTCCCAAGAGACCCAGTACTTC.

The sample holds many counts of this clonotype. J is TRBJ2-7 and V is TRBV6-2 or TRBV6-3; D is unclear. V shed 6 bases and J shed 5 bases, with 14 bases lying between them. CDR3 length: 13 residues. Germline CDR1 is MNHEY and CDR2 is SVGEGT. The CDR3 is CASSPGPIDEQYF. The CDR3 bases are TGTGCCAGCAGCCCGGGTCCTATCGACGAGCAGTACTTC.

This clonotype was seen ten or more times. The CDR3 nucleotides read TGTGCCAGCAGCTTAGCGGCGGGGACCGGGGAGCTGTTTTTT. Translating it yields CASSLAAGTGELFF. The chain is built from TRBV7-6 and TRBJ2-2; maybe TRBD2 (6 bases). Per the germline V gene, CDR1 is SGHVS and CDR2 is FNYEAQ. The CDR3 is 14 residues long. Trimming took off 0 bases at V and 5 bases at J, with 7 bases between the two ends.

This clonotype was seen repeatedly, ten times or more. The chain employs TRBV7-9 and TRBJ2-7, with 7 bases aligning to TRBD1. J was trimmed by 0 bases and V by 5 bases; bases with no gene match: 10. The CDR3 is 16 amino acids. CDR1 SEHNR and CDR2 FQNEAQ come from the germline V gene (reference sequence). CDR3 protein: CASSHLRGLTSYEQYF. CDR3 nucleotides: TGTGCCAGCAGCCATTTGAGGGGGCTAACCTCCTACGAGCAGTACTTC.

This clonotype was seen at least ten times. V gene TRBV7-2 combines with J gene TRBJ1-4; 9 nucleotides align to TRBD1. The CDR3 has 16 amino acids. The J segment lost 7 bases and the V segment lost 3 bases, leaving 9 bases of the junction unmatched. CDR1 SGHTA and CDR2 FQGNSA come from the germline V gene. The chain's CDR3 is CASSFGTGRFGEKLFF. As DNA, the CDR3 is TGTGCCAGCAGCTTTGGGACAGGGAGATTTGGTGAAAAACTGTTTTTT.

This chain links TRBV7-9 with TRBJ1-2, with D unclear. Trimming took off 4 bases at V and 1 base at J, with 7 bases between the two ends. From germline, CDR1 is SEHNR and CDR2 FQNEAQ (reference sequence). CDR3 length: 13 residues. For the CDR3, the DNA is TGTGCCAGCAGCTATGGCAATAACTATGGCTACACCTTC. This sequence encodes CASSYGNNYGYTF.

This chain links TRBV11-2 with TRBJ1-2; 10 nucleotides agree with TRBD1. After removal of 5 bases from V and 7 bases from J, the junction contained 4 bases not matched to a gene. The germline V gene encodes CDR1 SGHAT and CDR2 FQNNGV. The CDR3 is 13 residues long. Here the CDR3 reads CASSQTGGGGYTF. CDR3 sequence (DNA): TGTGCCAGCAGCCAGACAGGGGGCGGTGGCTACACCTTC.

The chain's CDR3 is CASGGNEQFF. The CDR3 DNA sequence: TGTGCCAGCGGGGGGAATGAGCAGTTCTTC. The chain combines TRBV27 with TRBJ2-1; tentatively, D is TRBD2 (6 bases). Trimming removed 8 bases from V and 7 bases from J, with 6 bases in between. Per the germline V gene, CDR1 is MNHEY and CDR2 is SMNVEV (reference sequence). The CDR3 extends over 10 amino acids.

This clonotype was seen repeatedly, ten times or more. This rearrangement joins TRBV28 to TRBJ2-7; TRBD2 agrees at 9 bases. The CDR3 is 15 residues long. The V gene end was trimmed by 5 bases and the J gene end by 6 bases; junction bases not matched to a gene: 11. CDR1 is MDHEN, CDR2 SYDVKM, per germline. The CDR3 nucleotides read TGTGCCAGCAGTCCCTCTGGACTAGCGTGGCGCGAGCAGTACTTC. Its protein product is CASSPSGLAWREQYF.

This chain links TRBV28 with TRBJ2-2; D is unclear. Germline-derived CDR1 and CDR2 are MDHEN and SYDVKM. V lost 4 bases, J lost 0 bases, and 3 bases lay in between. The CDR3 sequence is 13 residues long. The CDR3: CASSYTNTGELFF. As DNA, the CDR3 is TGTGCCAGCAGTTACACGAACACCGGGGAGCTGTTTTTT.

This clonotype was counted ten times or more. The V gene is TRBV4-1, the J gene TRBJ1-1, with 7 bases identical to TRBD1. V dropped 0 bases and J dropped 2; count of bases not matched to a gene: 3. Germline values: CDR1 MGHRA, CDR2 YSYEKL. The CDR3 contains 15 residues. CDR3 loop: CASSQEDRPNTEAFF. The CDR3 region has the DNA TGCGCCAGCAGCCAAGAGGACAGGCCCAACACTGAAGCTTTCTTT.

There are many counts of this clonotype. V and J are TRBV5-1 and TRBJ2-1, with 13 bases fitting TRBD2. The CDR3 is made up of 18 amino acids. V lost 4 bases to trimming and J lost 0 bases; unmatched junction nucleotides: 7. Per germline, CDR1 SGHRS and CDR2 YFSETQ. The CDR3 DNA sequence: TGCGCCAGCAGCCCCGGACTAGCGGGGGAGAGCTCCTACAATGAGCAGTTCTTC. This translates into CASSPGLAGESSYNEQFF.

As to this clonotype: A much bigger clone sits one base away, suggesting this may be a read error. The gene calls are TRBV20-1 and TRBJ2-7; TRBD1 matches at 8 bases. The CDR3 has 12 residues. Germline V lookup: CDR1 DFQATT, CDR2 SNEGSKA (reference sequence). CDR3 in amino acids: CRARQGLYEQYF. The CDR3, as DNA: TGCAGAGCTAGACAGGGGTTATACGAGCAGTACTTC.

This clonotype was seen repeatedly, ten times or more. The CDR3 DNA sequence: TGTGCCAGCAGCCCAGGGGGGACCTACGAGCAGTACTTC. This codes for CASSPGGTYEQYF. The chain recombines TRBV4-2 with TRBJ2-7; D perhaps matches TRBD1 (7 bases). V was shortened by 4 bases and J by 2 bases, with 9 bases between the two germline ends. Germline loops: CDR1 LGHNA, CDR2 YNFKEQ. The CDR3 covers 13 residues.

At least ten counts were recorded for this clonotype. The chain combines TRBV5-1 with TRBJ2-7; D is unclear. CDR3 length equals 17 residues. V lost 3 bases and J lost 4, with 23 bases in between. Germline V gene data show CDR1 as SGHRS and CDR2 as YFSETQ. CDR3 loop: CASSYLSSDWGKYEQYF. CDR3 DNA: TGCGCCAGCAGCTACCTGTCCTCCGACTGGGGTAAATACGAGCAGTACTTC. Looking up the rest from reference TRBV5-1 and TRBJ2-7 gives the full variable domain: KAGVTQTPRYLIKTRGQQVTLSCSPISGHRSVSWYQQTPGQGLQFLFEYFSETQRNKGNFPGRFSGRQFSNSRSEMNVSTLELGDSALYLCASSYLSSDWGKYEQYFGPGTRLTVT.

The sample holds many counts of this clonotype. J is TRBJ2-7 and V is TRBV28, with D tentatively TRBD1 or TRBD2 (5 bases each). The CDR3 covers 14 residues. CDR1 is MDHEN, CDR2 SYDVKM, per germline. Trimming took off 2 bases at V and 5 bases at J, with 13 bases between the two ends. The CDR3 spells CASSLLTGRDEQYF. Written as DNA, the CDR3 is TGTGCCAGCAGTTTACTAACGGGACGGGACGAGCAGTACTTC.

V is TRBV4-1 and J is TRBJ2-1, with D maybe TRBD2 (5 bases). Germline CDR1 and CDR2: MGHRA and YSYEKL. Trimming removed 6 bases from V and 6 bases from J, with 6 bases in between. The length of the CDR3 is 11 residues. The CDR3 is CASREANEQFF. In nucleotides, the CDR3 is TGCGCCAGCAGGGAGGCCAATGAGCAGTTCTTC.

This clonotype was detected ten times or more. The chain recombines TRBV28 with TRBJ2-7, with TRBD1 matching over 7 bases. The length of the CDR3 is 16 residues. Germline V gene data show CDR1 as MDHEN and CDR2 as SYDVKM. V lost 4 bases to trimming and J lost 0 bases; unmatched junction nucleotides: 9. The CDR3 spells CASSWGQSKISYEQYF. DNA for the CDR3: TGTGCCAGCAGTTGGGGACAGAGCAAAATCTCCTACGAGCAGTACTTC.

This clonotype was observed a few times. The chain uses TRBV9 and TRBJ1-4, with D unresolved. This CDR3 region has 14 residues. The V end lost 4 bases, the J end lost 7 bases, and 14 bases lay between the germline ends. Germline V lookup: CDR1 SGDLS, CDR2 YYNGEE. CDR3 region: CASSRGVFGEKLFF. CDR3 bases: TGTGCCAGCAGCAGAGGTGTGTTTGGTGAAAAACTGTTTTTT.

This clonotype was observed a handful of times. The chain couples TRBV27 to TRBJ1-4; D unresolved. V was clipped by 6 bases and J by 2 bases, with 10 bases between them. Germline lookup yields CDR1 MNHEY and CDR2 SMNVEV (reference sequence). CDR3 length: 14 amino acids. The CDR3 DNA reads TGTGCCAGCAGCCCATTTCGGACTAATGAAAAACTGTTTTTT. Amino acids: CASSPFRTNEKLFF.

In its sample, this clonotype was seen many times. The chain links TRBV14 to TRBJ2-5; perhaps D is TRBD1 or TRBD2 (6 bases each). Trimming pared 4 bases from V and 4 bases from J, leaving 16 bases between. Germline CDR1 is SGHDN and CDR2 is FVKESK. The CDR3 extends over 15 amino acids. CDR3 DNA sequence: TGTGCCAGCAGCCGACGGGGGCAGATGGGAGAGACCCAGTACTTC. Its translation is CASSRRGQMGETQYF.

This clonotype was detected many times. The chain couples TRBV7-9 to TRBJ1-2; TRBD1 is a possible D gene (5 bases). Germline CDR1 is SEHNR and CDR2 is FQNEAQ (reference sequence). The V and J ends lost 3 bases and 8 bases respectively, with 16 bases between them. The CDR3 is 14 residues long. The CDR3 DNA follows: TGTGCCAGCAGCTTCGCGACGGCAGGGCGCGGCTACACCTTC. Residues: CASSFATAGRGYTF.

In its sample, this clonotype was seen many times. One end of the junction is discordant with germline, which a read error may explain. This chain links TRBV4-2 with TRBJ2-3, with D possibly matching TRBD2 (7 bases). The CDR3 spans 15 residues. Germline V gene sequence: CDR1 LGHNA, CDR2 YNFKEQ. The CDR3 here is CASRQGGGVADTQYF. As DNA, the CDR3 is TGTGCCAGCAGACAAGGGGGAGGGGTGGCAGATACGCAGTATTTT.

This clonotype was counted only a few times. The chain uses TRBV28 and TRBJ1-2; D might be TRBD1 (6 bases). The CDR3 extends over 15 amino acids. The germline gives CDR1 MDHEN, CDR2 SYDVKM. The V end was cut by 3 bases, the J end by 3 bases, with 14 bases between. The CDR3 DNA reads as TGTGCCAGCAGTTTGGTCCGGACAGAATACTATGGCTACACCTTC. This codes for CASSLVRTEYYGYTF.

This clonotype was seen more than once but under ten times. Here the CDR3 reads CASSFRERTEAFF. The DNA for the CDR3 is TGTGCCAGCAGCTTCCGGGAGCGGACTGAAGCTTTCTTT. The genes are TRBV7-3 and TRBJ1-1; D not resolved. Trimming pared 3 bases from V and 5 bases from J, leaving 10 bases between. CDR3 length equals 13 residues. Germline assignment: CDR1 SGHTA and CDR2 FQGTGA.

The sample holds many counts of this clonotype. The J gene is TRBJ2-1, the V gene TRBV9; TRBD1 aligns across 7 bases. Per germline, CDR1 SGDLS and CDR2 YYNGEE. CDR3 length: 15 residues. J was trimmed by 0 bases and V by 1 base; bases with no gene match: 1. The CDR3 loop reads CASSVSGGSYNEQFF. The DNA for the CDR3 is TGTGCCAGCAGCGTATCAGGGGGCTCCTACAATGAGCAGTTCTTC.

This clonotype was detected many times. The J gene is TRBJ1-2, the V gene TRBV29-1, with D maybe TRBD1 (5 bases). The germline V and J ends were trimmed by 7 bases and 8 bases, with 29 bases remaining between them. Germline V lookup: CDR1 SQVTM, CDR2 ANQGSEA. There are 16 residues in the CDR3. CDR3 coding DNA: TGCAGCGCCCCGGTGGAGGGACTCCCTGCAATTCTCGGCTACACCTTC. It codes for CSAPVEGLPAILGYTF.

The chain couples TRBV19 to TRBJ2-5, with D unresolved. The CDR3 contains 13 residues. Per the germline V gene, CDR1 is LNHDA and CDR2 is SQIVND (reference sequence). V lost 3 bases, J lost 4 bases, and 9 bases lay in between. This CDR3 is CASSMDRAETQYF. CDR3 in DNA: TGTGCCAGTAGTATGGACCGGGCAGAGACCCAGTACTTC.